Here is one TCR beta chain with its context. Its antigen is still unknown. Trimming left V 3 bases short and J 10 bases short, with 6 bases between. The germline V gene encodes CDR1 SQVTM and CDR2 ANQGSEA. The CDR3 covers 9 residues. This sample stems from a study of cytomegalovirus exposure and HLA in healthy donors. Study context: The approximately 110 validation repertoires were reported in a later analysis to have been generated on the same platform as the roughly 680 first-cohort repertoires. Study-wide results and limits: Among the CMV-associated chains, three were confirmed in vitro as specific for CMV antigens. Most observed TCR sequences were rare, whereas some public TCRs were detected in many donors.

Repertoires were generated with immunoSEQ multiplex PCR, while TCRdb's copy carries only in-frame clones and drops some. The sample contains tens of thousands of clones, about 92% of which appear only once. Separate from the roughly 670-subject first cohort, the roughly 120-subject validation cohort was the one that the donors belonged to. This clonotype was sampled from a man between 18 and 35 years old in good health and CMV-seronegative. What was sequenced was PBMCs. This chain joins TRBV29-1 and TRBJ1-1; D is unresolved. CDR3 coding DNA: TGCAGCGTTGAGCCCAGAGCTTTCTTT. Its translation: CSVEPRAFF.